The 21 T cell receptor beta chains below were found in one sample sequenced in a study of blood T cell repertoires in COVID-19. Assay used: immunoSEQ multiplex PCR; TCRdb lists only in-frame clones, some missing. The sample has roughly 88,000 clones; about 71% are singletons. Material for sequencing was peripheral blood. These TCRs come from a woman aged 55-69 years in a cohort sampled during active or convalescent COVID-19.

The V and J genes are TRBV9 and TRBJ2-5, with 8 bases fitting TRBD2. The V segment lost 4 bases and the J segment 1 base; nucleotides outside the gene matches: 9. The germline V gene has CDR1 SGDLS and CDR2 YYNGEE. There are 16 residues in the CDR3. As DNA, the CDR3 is TGTGCCAGCAGCCCCGGGACTAGTAGGGGCCAAGAGACCCAGTACTTC. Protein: CASSPGTSRGQETQYF.

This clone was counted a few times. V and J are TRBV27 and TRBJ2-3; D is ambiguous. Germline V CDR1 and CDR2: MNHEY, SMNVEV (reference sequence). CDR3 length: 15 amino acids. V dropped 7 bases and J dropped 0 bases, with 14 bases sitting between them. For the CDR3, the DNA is TGTGCCAGCACAGAGGAAGGTTCTAGCACAGATACGCAGTATTTT. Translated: CASTEEGSSTDTQYF.

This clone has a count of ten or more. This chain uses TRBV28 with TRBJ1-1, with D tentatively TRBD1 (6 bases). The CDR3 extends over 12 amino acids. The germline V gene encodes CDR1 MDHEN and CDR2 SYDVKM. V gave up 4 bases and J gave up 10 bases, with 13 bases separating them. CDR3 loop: CASSSIQGVAFF. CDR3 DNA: TGTGCCAGCAGTTCGATACAGGGTGTAGCTTTCTTT.

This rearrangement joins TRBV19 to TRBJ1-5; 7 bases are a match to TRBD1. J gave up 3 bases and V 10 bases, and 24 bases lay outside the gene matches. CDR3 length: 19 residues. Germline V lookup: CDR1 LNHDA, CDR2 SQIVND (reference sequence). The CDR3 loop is CATQTRGSGGVFYNQPQHF. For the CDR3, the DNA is TGTGCCACCCAAACCAGGGGGTCAGGCGGGGTTTTTTACAATCAGCCCCAGCATTTT.

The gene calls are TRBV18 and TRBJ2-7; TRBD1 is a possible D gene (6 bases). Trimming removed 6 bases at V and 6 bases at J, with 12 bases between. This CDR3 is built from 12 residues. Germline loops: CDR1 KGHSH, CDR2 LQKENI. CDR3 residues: CASSRTGPEQYF. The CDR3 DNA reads TGTGCCAGCTCCCGAACAGGGCCCGAGCAGTACTTC. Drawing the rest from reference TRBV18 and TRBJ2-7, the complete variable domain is NAGVMQNPRHLVRRRGQEARLRCSPMKGHSHVYWYRQLPEEGLKFMVYLQKENIIDESGMPKERFSAEFPKEGPSILRIQQVVRGDSAAYFCASSRTGPEQYFGPGTRLTVT.

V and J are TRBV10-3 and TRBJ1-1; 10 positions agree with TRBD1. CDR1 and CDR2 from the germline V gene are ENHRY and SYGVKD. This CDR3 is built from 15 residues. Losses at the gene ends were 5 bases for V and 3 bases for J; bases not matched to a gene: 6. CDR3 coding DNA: TGTGCCATCAGTTATGACAGGGGGCAGTACACTGAAGCTTTCTTT. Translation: CAISYDRGQYTEAFF.

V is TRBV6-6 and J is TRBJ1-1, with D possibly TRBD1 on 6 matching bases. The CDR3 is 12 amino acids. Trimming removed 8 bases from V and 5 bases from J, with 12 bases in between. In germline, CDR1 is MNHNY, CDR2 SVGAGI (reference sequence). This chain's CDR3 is CASGNTGTEAFF. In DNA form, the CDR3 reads TGTGCCAGCGGGAATACAGGGACTGAAGCTTTCTTT.

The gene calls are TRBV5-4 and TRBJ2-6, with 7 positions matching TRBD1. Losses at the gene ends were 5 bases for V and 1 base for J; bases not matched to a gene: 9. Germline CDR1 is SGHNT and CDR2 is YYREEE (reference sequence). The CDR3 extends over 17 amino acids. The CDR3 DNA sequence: TGTGCCAGCAGGGGCCCGGGACAGATTTCTGGGGCCAACGTCCTGACTTTC. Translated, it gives CASRGPGQISGANVLTF.

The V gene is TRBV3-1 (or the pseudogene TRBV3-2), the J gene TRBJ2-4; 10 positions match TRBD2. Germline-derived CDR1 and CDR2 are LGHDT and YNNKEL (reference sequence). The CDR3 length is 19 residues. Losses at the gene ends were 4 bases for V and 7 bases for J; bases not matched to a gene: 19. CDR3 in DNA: TGTGCCAGCAGCCGGCTCGGAGGGGCTAGCGGGGGTAGGTTCAACATTCAGTACTTC. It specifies CASSRLGGASGGRFNIQYF.

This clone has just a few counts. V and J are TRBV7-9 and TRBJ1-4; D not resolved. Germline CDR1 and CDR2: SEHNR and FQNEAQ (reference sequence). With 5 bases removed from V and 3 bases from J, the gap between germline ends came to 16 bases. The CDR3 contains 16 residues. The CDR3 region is CASSQEVRVSNEKLFF. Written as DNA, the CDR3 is TGTGCCAGCAGCCAGGAGGTCCGGGTGTCTAATGAAAAACTGTTTTTT. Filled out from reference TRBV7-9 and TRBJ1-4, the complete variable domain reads DTGVSQNPRHKITKRGQNVTFRCDPISEHNRLYWYRQTLGQGPEFLTYFQNEAQLEKSRLLSDRFSAERPKGSFSTLEIQRTEQGDSAMYLCASSQEVRVSNEKLFFGSGTQLSVL.

CDR3 coding DNA: TGCGCCAGCAGCCAAGGGATTGGACAGGGGCAAGAGACCCAGTACTTC. It yields the protein CASSQGIGQGQETQYF. The chain employs TRBV4-1 and TRBJ2-5; 9 nucleotides agree with TRBD1. V lost 1 base, J lost 2 bases, and 5 bases stayed unmatched. Germline CDR1 reads MGHRA; CDR2 reads YSYEKL. The CDR3 length is 16 residues.

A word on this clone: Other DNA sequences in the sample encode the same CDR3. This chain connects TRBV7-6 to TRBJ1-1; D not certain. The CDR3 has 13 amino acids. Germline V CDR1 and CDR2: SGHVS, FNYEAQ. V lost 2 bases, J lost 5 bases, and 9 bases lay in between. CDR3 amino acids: CASSLSQRTEAFF. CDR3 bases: TGTGCCAGCAGCTTAAGCCAACGAACTGAAGCTTTCTTT. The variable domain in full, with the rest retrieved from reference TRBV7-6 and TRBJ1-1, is GAGVSQSPRYKVTKRGQDVALRCDPISGHVSLYWYRQALGQGPEFLTYFNYEAQQDKSGLPNDRFSAERPEGSISTLTIQRTEQRDSAMYRCASSLSQRTEAFFGQGTRLTVV.

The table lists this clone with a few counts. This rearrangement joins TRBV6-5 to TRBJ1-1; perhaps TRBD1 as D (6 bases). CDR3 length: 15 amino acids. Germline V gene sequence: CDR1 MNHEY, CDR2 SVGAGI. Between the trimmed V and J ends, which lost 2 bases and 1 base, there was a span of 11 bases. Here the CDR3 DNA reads TGTGCCAGCAGTTACCGGACAGCGGCGAACACTGAAGCTTTCTTT. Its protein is CASSYRTAANTEAFF.

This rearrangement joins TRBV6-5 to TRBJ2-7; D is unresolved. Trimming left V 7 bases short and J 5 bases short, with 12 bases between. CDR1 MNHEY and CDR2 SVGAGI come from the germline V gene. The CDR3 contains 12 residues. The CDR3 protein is CASTLDPHEQYF. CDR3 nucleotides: TGTGCCAGCACACTCGATCCCCACGAGCAGTACTTC.

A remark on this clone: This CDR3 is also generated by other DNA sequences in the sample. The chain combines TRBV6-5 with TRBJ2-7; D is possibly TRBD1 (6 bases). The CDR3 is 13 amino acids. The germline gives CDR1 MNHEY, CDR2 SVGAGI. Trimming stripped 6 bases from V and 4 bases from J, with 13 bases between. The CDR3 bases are TGTGCCAGCAGAAGAACAGGGACGTACGAGCAGTACTTC. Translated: CASRRTGTYEQYF.

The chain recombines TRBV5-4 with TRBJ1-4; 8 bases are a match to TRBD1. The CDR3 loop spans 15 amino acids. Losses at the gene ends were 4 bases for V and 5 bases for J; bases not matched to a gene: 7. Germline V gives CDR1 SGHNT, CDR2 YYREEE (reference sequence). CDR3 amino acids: CASSVNRGENEKLFF. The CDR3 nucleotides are TGTGCCAGCAGCGTTAACAGGGGGGAGAATGAAAAACTGTTTTTT.

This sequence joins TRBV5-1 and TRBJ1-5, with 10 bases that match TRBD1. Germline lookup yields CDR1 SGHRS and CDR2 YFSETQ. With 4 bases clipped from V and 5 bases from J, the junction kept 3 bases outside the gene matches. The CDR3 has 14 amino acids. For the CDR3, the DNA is TGCGCCAGCAGCGCTGGGACAGGGGATCAGCCCCAGCATTTT. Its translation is CASSAGTGDQPQHF.

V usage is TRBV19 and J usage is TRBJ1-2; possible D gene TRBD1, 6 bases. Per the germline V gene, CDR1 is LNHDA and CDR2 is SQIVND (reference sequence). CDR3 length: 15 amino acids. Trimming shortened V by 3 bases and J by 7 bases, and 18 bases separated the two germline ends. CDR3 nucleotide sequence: TGTGCCAGTAGTATTGAGGGGGATAATCTCTTTGGCTACACCTTC. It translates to CASSIEGDNLFGYTF.

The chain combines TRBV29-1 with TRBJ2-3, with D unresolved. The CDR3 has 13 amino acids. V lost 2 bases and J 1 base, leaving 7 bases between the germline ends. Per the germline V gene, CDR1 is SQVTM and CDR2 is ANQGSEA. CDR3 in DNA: TGCAGCGTTGAAAACCAGGGCACAGATACGCAGTATTTT. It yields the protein CSVENQGTDTQYF.

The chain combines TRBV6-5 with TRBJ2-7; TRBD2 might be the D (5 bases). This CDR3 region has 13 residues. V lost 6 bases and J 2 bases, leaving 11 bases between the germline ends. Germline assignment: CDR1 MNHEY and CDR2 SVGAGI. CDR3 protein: CASRTLRAYEQYF. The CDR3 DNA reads TGTGCCAGCAGAACCCTGAGGGCCTACGAGCAGTACTTC.

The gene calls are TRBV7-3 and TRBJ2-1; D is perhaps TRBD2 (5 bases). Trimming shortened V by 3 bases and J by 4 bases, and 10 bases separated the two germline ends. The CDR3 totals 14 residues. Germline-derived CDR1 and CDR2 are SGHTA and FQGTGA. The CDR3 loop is CASSLGGRYNEQFF. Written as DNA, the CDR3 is TGTGCCAGCAGCTTGGGCGGGCGATACAATGAGCAGTTCTTC.